The present T cell receptor (beta chain) was sequenced within a study of T cell changes during pregnancy in multiple sclerosis. Repertoires were generated with immunoSEQ multiplex PCR, while TCRdb's copy carries only in-frame clones and drops some. The sample lists some 100,000 clones; approximately 90% were seen once. V was trimmed by 0 bases and J by 2 bases, leaving 13 bases between them. The germline V gene encodes CDR1 LGHNA and CDR2 YNFKEQ. This CDR3 has 16 amino acids. The sequencing used peripheral blood, collected in the second trimester of pregnancy. The chain combines TRBV4-2 with TRBJ2-5; possibly TRBD1 for D (5 bases). This TCR was sampled from a female donor with multiple sclerosis, enrolled in a pregnancy study. CDR3 nucleotides: TGTGCCAGCAGCCAAGAGTGGGGCAGAACACAAGAGACCCAGTACTTC. It translates to CASSQEWGRTQETQYF.